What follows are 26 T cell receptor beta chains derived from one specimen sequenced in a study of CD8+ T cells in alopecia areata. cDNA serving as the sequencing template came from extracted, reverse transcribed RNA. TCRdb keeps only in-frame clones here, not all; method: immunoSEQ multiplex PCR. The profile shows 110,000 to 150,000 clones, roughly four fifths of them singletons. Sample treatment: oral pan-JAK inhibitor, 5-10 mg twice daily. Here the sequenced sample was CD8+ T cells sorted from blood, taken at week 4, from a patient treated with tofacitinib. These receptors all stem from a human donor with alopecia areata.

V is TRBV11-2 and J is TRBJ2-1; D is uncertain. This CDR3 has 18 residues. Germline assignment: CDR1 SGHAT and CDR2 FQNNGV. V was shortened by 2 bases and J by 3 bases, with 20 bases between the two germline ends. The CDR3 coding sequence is TGTGCCAGCAGCTTATGCTGTAGGAAGTTTGTGGTCTACAATGAGCAGTTCTTC. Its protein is CASSLCCRKFVVYNEQFF.

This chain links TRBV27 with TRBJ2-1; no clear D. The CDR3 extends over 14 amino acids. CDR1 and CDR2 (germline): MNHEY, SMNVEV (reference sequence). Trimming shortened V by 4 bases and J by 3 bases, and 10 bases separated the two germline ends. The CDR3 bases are TGTGCCAGCAGTTCCTCCGGCGGCTACAATGAGCAGTTCTTC. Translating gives CASSSSGGYNEQFF.

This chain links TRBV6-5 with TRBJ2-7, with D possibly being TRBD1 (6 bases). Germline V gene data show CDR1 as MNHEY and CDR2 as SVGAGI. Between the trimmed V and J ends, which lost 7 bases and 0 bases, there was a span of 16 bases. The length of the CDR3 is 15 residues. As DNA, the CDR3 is TGTGCCAGCACCTTCTACGGGACAAACTCCTACGAGCAGTACTTC. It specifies CASTFYGTNSYEQYF.

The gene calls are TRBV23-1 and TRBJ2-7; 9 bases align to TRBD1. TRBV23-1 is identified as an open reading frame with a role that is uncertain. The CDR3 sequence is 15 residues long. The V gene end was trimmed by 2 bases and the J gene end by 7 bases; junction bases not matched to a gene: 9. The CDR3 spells CASSQTGTGSWEQYF. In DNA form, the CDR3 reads TGCGCCAGCAGTCAAACCGGGACAGGGTCTTGGGAGCAGTACTTC.

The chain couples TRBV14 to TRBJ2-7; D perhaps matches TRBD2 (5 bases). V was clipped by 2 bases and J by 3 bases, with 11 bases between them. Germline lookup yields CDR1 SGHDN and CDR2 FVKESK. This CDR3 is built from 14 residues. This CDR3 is CASSQWTANYEQYF. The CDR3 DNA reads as TGTGCCAGCAGCCAATGGACTGCAAACTACGAGCAGTACTTC.

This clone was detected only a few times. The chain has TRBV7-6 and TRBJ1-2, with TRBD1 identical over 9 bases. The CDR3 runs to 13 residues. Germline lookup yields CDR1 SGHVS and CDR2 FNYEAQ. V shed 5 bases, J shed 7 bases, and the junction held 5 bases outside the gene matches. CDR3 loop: CASSPGQGSGYTF. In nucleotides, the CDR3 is TGTGCCAGCAGCCCTGGACAGGGGTCTGGCTACACCTTC. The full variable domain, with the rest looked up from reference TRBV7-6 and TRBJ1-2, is GAGVSQSPRYKVTKRGQDVALRCDPISGHVSLYWYRQALGQGPEFLTYFNYEAQQDKSGLPNDRFSAERPEGSISTLTIQRTEQRDSAMYRCASSPGQGSGYTFGSGTRLTVV.

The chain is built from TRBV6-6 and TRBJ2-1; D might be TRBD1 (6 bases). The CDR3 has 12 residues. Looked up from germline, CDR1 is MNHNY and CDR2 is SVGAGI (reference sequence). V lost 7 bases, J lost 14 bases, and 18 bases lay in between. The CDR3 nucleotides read TGTGCCAGCACCACAGGGTCCAACAGAGAGTTCTTC. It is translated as CASTTGSNREFF.

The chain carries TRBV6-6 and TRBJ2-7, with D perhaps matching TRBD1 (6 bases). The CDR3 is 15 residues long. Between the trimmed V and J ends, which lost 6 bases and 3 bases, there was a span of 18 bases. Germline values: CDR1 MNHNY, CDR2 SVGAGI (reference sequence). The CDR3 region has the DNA TGTGCCAGCAGCTTACAGGGAAAACGAAACTACGAGCAGTACTTC. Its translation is CASSLQGKRNYEQYF.

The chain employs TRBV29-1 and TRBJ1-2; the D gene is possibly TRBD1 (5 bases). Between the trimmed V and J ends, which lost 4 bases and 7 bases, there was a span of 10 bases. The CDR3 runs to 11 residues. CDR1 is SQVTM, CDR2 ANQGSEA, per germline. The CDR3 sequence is CSVGSGGGYTF. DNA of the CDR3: TGCAGCGTTGGTTCCGGGGGTGGCTACACCTTC.

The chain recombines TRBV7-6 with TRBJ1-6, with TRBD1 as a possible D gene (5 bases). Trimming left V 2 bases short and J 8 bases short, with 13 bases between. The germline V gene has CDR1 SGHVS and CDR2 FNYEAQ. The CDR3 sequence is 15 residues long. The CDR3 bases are TGTGCCAGCAGCTTATTAGCAGAGGGGCATTCACCCCTCCACTTT. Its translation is CASSLLAEGHSPLHF. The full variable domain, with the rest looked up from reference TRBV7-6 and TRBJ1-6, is GAGVSQSPRYKVTKRGQDVALRCDPISGHVSLYWYRQALGQGPEFLTYFNYEAQQDKSGLPNDRFSAERPEGSISTLTIQRTEQRDSAMYRCASSLLAEGHSPLHFGNGTRLTVT.

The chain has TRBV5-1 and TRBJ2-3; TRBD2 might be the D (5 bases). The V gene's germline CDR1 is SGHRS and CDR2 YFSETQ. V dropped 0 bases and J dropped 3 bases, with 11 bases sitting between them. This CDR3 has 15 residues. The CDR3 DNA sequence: TGCGCCAGCAGCTTGGGGTCGTCGGGGACAGATACGCAGTATTTT. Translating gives CASSLGSSGTDTQYF.

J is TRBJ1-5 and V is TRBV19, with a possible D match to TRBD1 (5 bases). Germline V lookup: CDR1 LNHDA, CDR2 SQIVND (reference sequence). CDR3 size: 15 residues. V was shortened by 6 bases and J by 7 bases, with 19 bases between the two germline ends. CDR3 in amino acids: CASRDGQGSWQPQHF. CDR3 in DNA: TGTGCCAGTAGGGATGGGCAGGGATCGTGGCAGCCCCAGCATTTT.

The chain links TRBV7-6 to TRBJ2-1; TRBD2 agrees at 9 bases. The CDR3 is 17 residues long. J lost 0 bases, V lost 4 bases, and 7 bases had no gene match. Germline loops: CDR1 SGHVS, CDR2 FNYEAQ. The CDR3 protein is CASSSESGGSSYNEQFF. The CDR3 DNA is TGTGCCAGCAGCTCAGAGAGCGGGGGGAGCTCCTACAATGAGCAGTTCTTC.

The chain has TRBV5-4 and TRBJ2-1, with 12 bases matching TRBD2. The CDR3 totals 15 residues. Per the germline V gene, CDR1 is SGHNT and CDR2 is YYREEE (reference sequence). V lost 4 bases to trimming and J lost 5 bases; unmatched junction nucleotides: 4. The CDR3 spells CASSRLAGGDNEQFF. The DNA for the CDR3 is TGTGCCAGCAGCCGTCTAGCGGGGGGGGACAATGAGCAGTTCTTC. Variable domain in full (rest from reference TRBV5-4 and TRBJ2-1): ETGVTQSPTHLIKTRGQQVTLRCSSQSGHNTVSWYQQALGQGPQFIFQYYREEENGRGNFPPRFSGLQFPNYSSELNVNALELDDSALYLCASSRLAGGDNEQFFGPGTRLTVL.

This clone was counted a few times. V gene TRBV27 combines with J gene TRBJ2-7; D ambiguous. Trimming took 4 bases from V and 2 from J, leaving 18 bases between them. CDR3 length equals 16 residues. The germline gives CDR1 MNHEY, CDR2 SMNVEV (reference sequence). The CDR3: CASSSSPASLPYEQYF. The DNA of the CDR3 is TGTGCCAGCAGTTCTTCCCCAGCCTCTCTACCCTACGAGCAGTACTTC.

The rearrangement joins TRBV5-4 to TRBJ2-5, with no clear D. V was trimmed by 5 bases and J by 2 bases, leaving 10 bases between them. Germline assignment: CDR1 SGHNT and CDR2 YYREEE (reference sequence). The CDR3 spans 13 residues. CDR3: CASRSILQETQYF. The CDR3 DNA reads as TGTGCCAGCAGATCGATATTGCAAGAGACCCAGTACTTC.

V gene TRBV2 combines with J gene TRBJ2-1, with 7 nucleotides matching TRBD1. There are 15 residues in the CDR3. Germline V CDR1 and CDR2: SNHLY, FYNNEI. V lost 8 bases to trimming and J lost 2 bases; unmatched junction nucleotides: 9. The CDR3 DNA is TGTGCCAGCGAAATGGCAGGGGGAACCTACAATGAGCAGTTCTTC. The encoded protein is CASEMAGGTYNEQFF.

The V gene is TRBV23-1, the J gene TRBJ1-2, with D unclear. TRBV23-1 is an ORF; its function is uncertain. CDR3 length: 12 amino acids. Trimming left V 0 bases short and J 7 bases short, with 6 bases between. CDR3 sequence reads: CASSQSAPGYTF. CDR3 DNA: TGCGCCAGCAGTCAATCTGCTCCTGGCTACACCTTC.

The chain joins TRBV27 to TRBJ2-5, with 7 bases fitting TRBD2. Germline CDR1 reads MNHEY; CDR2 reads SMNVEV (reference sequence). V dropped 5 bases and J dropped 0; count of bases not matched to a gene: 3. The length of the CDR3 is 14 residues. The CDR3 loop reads CASSPSGDQETQYF. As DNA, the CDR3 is TGTGCCAGCAGTCCTAGCGGAGACCAAGAGACCCAGTACTTC.

CDR3 nucleotide sequence: TGTGCCAGCAGCCCCGGACAGAACAACTACGAGCAGTACTTC. Amino acid sequence: CASSPGQNNYEQYF. V is TRBV7-9 and J is TRBJ2-7; D is possibly TRBD1 (6 bases). CDR1 and CDR2 from the germline V gene are SEHNR and FQNEAQ (reference sequence). This CDR3 comprises 14 residues. V was shortened by 5 bases and J by 3 bases, with 14 bases between the two germline ends.

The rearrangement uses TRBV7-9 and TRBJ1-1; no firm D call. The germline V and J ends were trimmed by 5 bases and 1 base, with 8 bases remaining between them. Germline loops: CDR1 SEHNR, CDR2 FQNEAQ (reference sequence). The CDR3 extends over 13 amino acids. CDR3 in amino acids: CASSPGGNTEAFF. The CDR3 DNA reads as TGTGCCAGCAGCCCGGGAGGGAACACTGAAGCTTTCTTT. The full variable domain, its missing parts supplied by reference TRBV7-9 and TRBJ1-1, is DTGVSQNPRHKITKRGQNVTFRCDPISEHNRLYWYRQTLGQGPEFLTYFQNEAQLEKSRLLSDRFSAERPKGSFSTLEIQRTEQGDSAMYLCASSPGGNTEAFFGQGTRLTVV.

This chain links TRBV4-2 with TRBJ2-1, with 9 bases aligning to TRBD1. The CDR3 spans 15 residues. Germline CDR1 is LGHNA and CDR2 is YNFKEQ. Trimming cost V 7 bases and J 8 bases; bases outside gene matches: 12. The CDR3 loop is CASKQGASLWDEQFF. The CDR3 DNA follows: TGTGCCAGCAAACAGGGGGCTAGTCTGTGGGATGAGCAGTTCTTC.

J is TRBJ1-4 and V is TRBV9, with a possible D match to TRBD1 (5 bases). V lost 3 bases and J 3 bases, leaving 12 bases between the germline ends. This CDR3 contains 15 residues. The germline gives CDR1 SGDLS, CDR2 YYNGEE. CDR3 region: CASSEFGTPNEKLFF. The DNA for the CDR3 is TGTGCCAGCAGCGAATTCGGGACGCCTAATGAAAAACTGTTTTTT.

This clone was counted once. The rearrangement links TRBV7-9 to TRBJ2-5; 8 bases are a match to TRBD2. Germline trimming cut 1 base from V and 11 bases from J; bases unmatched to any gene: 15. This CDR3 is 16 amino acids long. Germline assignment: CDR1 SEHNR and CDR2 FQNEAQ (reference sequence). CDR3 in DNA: TGTGCCAGCAGCTTAGGAACCCAGGCCCCGGGGGGGGAGCAGTACTTC. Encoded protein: CASSLGTQAPGGEQYF.

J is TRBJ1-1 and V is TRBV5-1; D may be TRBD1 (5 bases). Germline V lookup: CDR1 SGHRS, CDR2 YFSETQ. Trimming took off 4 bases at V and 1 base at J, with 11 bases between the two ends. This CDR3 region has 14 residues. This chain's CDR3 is CASSRSGTNTEAFF. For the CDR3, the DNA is TGCGCCAGCAGCAGGTCAGGGACGAACACTGAAGCTTTCTTT.

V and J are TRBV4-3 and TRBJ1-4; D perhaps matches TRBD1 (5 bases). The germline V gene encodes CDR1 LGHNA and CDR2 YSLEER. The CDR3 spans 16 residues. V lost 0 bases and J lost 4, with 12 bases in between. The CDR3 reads CASSQDGTLHNEKLFF. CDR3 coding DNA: TGCGCCAGCAGCCAAGATGGGACCCTCCATAATGAAAAACTGTTTTTT.